This is a list of T cell receptor beta chains from one sample in a study of blood T cell repertoires in COVID-19. Profiled with immunoSEQ multiplex PCR; TCRdb holds only in-frame clones, not every one. This sample has fewer than 250,000 clones, with about 87% found just once. Sequencing used peripheral blood. The receptors were gathered from a man aged 65-85 years with acute or convalescent COVID-19. CDR3s include the opening cysteine and the closing phenylalanine or tryptophan. D genes are given only for firm matches.

- TRBV5-1 CASSLQGGEKLFF
TRBD1 TRBV6-5 CASSRDRTGRSGYTF
TRBD1 TRBV12-5 CASGLTGQPTGELFF
- TRBV5-1 CASSYTGMEQPQHF
- TRBV19 CASSIGQGNYEQYF
- TRBV5-1 CASRTTSVTGELFF
TRBD2 TRBV11-2 CASSLAGRAPDTQYF
- TRBV11-2 CASRLRGASSPETQYF
- TRBV6-1 CASSGGPGAAKNIQYF
TRBD2 TRBV7-6 CASSLGAGVLGEQYF
- TRBV5-1 CASRPLQYNEQFF
TRBD1 TRBV18 CASSSGTGGGRELFF
TRBD1 TRBV6-4 CASSPGTATDTQYF
- TRBV11-1 CASSLPSSYNEQFF
- TRBV6-5 CASSFGTEAFF
- TRBV5-1 CASSLGGTFEAFF
- TRBV27 CASSSKQRQVNNEQFF
TRBD2 TRBV24-1 CATSDRLAGRLGGELFF
TRBD1 TRBV28 CASGGTGGTQYF
- TRBV7-3 CASSLMGQGNTEAFF
TRBD2 TRBV10-2 CASSAMTSGRFHEQYF
TRBD1 TRBV11-2 CASSRDRGLFEAFF
- TRBV7-2 CASSVEQGRGTEAFF
TRBD1 TRBV18 CASSRGQGSLDSYEQYF
TRBD1 TRBV24-1 CATSDSPGQMNTGELFF
- TRBV30 CAWSRIGDVNEQFF
- TRBV7-2 CASSLVMYQETQYF
- TRBV7-9 CASSLRAGLNTDTQYF
TRBD1 TRBV5-1 CASSSGTGGAEQPQHF
TRBD1 TRBV9 CASSPSTGLKVGANVLTF
- TRBV2 CASSERREKLFF
TRBD1 TRBV30 CAWSWTGPNEQFF
- TRBV29-1 CSVVGFVFGRSSSSYEQYF
- TRBV6-5 CASSYSFSMGITEAFF
- TRBV30 CAWSVQRSGELFF
TRBD1 TRBV2 CASSPGTGRTGELFF
- TRBV5-4 CASSLQGSNQPQHF
TRBD1 TRBV5-1 CASSLPRTGTTGELFF
- TRBV7-9 CASSLGQGRRSYNEQFF
TRBD1 TRBV18 CASSPGTDLYGYTF
- TRBV5-1 CASRLLGQSSYEQYF
TRBD1 TRBV27 CASSLFDRAYNEQFF
TRBD1 TRBV27 CASGRLDRSYNEQFF
TRBD2 TRBV7-2 CASSLLERGYPYEQYF
- TRBV27 CASSSPVNEQFF
- TRBV7-2 CASSFRSGVSTGELFF
- TRBV27 CASSLYYYFVETENSSGANVLTF
- TRBV5-1 CASSGGQSLYNEQFF
- TRBV11-2 CASSNREGTEAFF
TRBD2 TRBV19 CASTPTLAGLTGELFF
- TRBV4-3 CASSQVSGEQYF
TRBD2 TRBV29-1 CSVGVAGGPGAQYF
- TRBV3-1/TRBV3-2 CASSQEGGGGNSPLHF
- TRBV7-3 CASSLTLRTVNTEAFF
TRBD1 TRBV27 CASTDRGTTEAFF